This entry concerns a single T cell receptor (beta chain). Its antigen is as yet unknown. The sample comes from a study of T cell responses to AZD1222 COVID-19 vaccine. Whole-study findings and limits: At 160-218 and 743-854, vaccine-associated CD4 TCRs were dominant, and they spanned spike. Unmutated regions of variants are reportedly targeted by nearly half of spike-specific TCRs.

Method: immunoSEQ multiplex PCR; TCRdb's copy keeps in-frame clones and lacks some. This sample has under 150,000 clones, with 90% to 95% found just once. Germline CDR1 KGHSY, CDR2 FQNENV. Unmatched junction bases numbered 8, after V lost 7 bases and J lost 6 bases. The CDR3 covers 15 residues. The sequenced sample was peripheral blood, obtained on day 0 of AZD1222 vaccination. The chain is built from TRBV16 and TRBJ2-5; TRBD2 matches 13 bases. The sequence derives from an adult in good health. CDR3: CASIHGTSGVKTQYF. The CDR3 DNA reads TGTGCCAGCATACACGGGACTAGCGGGGTCAAGACCCAGTACTTC. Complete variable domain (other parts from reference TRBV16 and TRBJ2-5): GEEVAQTPKHLVRGEGQKAKLYCAPIKGHSYVFWYQQVLKNEFKFLISFQNENVFDETGMPKERFSAKCLPNSPCSLEIQATKLEDSAVYFCASIHGTSGVKTQYFGPGTRLLVL.